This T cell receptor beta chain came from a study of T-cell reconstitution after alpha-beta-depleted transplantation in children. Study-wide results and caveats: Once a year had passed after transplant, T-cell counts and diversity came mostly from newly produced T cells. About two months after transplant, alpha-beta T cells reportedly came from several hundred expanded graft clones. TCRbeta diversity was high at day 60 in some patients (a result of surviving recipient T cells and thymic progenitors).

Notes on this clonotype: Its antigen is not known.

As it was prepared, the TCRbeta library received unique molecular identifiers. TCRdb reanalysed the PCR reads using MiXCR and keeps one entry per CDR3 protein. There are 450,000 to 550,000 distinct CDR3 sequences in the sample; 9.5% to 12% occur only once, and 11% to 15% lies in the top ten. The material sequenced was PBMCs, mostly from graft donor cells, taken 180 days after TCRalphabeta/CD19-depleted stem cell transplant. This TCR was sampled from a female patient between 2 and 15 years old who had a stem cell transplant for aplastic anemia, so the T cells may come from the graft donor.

The CDR3 DNA sequence: TGTGCCAGCAGCGAGGGGGGGGCGTTGGGCACTGAAGCTTTCTTT. This gives the protein CASSEGGALGTEAFF. The rearrangement links TRBV6-1 to TRBJ1-1; D might be TRBD1 (6 bases). Germline V gene lookup returns CDR1 MNHNS and CDR2 SASEGT. V lost 6 bases and J 4 bases, leaving 18 bases between the germline ends. There are 15 residues in the CDR3.